This TCR beta chain was sequenced in a study of blood T cell repertoires in COVID-19. Whole-study context: Collection of acute and convalescent COVID-19 samples took place in the United States, Italy and Spain. T cells, B-cell-depleted T cells, or PBMCs provided the cDNA or gDNA that served as material.

Original methodology: By means of reference gene primer amplification, nucleated cell counts were estimated. TCRdb keeps only in-frame clones here, not all; method: immunoSEQ multiplex PCR. That table supplies the V and J calls and clone size; D and trimming were determined from the DNA. Of about 4,700 clones detected, roughly 82% appear once; the ten largest clones hold around an eighth. With 9 bases clipped from V and 4 bases from J, the junction kept 6 bases outside the gene matches. Germline V gene lookup returns CDR1 WNHNN and CDR2 SYGVQD (reference sequence). The length of the CDR3 is 13 residues.

The sample consisted of peripheral blood. The rearrangement links TRBV10-1 to TRBJ1-5, with 7 bases fitting TRBD1. The TCR comes from a man between 65 and 79 years old with active COVID-19. The CDR3 loop is CASKGDRNQPQHF. DNA of the CDR3: TGCGCCAGTAAAGGGGACAGAAATCAGCCCCAGCATTTT.